A selection of T cell receptor beta chains follows, all from one sample in a study of CD8 T cells in ankylosing spondylitis. TCRdb itself ran the 5' RACE reads through MiXCR, one entry per CDR3 protein. The sample includes around 770,000 distinct CDR3 sequences, around 20% seen only once; the top ten take 19%. The sequenced sample was blood, either unsorted or a sorted T cell fraction (not recorded which). The source of these receptors is a male donor with ankylosing spondylitis. The CDR3 runs from the conserved cysteine through the conserved F or W. A D gene is named only where the DNA matches it firmly. Some rows mark clone size as missing; the rest say once, few, many or name a class of expanded clone.

d_gene: TRBD1
v_gene: TRBV15
j_gene: TRBJ2-7
len: 15
abundance: -
CDR3nt: TGTGCCACCAGCTCCAGGACAGGGGTAGCCTACGAGCAGTACTTC
CDR3aa: CATSSRTGVAYEQYF

d_gene: TRBD1
v_gene: TRBV5-1
j_gene: TRBJ2-5
len: 16
abundance: -
CDR3nt: TGCGCCAGCAGCGCGGCGACAGGGTGGTTGGGAGAGACCCAGTACTTC
CDR3aa: CASSAATGWLGETQYF

d_gene: -
v_gene: TRBV7-9
j_gene: TRBJ1-2
len: 13
abundance: -
CDR3nt: TGTGCCAGCATATCCCCTAAGACAAATGGCTACACCTTC
CDR3aa: CASISPKTNGYTF

d_gene: TRBD1
v_gene: TRBV29-1
j_gene: TRBJ1-3
len: 11
abundance: many
CDR3nt: TGCAGCGTTGAACAGGGGGTCACCATATATTTT
CDR3aa: CSVEQGVTIYF

d_gene: TRBD1
v_gene: TRBV5-1
j_gene: TRBJ2-7
len: 15
abundance: few
CDR3nt: TGCGCCAGCAGCCCGGCGTACGGGACAGACTACGAGCAGTACTTC
CDR3aa: CASSPAYGTDYEQYF

d_gene: -
v_gene: TRBV18
j_gene: TRBJ2-5
len: 12
abundance: -
CDR3nt: TGTGCCAGCTCTCGGGACTCCCCGCCCCAGTACTTC
CDR3aa: CASSRDSPPQYF

d_gene: -
v_gene: TRBV7-9
j_gene: TRBJ1-2
len: 13
abundance: -
CDR3nt: TGTGCCTCACGCAGGGATCCGGGCTATGGCTACACCTTC
CDR3aa: CASRRDPGYGYTF

d_gene: -
v_gene: TRBV6-5
j_gene: TRBJ1-1
len: 14
abundance: -
CDR3nt: TGTGCCAGCAGTTACGGAGGAGTGGAGACTGAAGCTTTCTTT
CDR3aa: CASSYGGVETEAFF

d_gene: TRBD2
v_gene: TRBV3-1
j_gene: TRBJ2-7
len: 15
abundance: -
CDR3nt: TGTGCCAGCAGCCAAGGGGTTACTAGCGGGAGCGTCGAGTACTTC
CDR3aa: CASSQGVTSGSVEYF

d_gene: TRBD1
v_gene: TRBV20-1
j_gene: TRBJ1-1
len: 12
abundance: many
CDR3nt: TGCAGTGCTAGGCTAGACAGGGACGAAGCTTTCTTT
CDR3aa: CSARLDRDEAFF

d_gene: TRBD2
v_gene: TRBV12-3/TRBV12-4
j_gene: TRBJ2-7
len: 15
abundance: few
CDR3nt: TGTGCCAGCAGCCCGGGACTAGCGGACCCCTACGAGCAGTACTTC
CDR3aa: CASSPGLADPYEQYF

d_gene: TRBD2
v_gene: TRBV5-1
j_gene: TRBJ2-1
len: 16
abundance: -
CDR3nt: TGCGCCAGCAGCTTGGCGACTAGCGGGAAGGGGGATGAGCAGTTCTTC
CDR3aa: CASSLATSGKGDEQFF

d_gene: -
v_gene: TRBV4-1
j_gene: TRBJ1-5
len: 16
abundance: -
CDR3nt: TGCGCCAGCAGCCAGGGGACAACCAATAGCAATCAGCCCCAGCATTTT
CDR3aa: CASSQGTTNSNQPQHF

d_gene: TRBD1
v_gene: TRBV6-2/TRBV6-3
j_gene: TRBJ2-1
len: 20
abundance: -
CDR3nt: TGTGCCAGCAGTTACTCGACGGGACAGGGGATGATTGGCTTCTACAATGAGCAGTTCTTC
CDR3aa: CASSYSTGQGMIGFYNEQFF

d_gene: -
v_gene: TRBV7-2
j_gene: TRBJ1-2
len: 16
abundance: few
CDR3nt: TGTGCCAGCAGCTTAAAGGGACCGCCGGTGGTCTATGGCTACACCTTC
CDR3aa: CASSLKGPPVVYGYTF

d_gene: TRBD2
v_gene: TRBV12-3/TRBV12-4
j_gene: TRBJ2-2
len: 16
abundance: few
CDR3nt: TGTGCCAGCAGCCCACTAGCGGGAGAATTCACCGGGGAGCTGTTTTTT
CDR3aa: CASSPLAGEFTGELFF

d_gene: TRBD2
v_gene: TRBV20-1
j_gene: TRBJ2-1
len: 14
abundance: -
CDR3nt: TGCAGTGCTAGTAAGGGGCTAGCGGGCAATGAGCAGTTCTTC
CDR3aa: CSASKGLAGNEQFF

d_gene: -
v_gene: TRBV20-1
j_gene: TRBJ1-1
len: 12
abundance: many
CDR3nt: TGCAGTGCTAAAGACCCGGGGAGAGAAGCTTTCTTT
CDR3aa: CSAKDPGREAFF

d_gene: TRBD1
v_gene: TRBV20-1
j_gene: TRBJ1-2
len: 13
abundance: -
CDR3nt: TGCAGTGCTCAGGGGACAGAGACCTATGGCTACACCTTC
CDR3aa: CSAQGTETYGYTF

d_gene: -
v_gene: TRBV15
j_gene: TRBJ2-5
len: 15
abundance: -
CDR3nt: TGTGCCACCAGCAGAGATCGGGCATTTCAAGAGACCCAGTACTTC
CDR3aa: CATSRDRAFQETQYF

d_gene: TRBD2
v_gene: TRBV5-1
j_gene: TRBJ2-2
len: 16
abundance: few
CDR3nt: TGCGCCAGCAGCCTCGGACTAGCGGGGAGGTCCGGGGAGCTGTTTTTT
CDR3aa: CASSLGLAGRSGELFF

d_gene: -
v_gene: TRBV7-3
j_gene: TRBJ2-3
len: 15
abundance: -
CDR3nt: TGTGCCAGCAGCTTAACATACGGGAGCACAGATACGCAGTATTTT
CDR3aa: CASSLTYGSTDTQYF

d_gene: TRBD1
v_gene: TRBV20-1
j_gene: TRBJ2-7
len: 15
abundance: few
CDR3nt: TGCAGTGCTGTCCCGGGGACAGGGAGCTCCTACGAGCAGTACTTC
CDR3aa: CSAVPGTGSSYEQYF

d_gene: TRBD2
v_gene: TRBV20-1
j_gene: TRBJ2-3
len: 15
abundance: -
CDR3nt: TGCAGTGCTAGAGATAGCGGGGGGACCAGGGATACGCAGTATTTT
CDR3aa: CSARDSGGTRDTQYF

d_gene: -
v_gene: TRBV6-2/TRBV6-3
j_gene: TRBJ2-7
len: 14
abundance: few
CDR3nt: TGTGCCAGCAGTATACCTCCGGGACTTGGCGAGCAGTACTTC
CDR3aa: CASSIPPGLGEQYF